These 8 T cell receptor beta chains originate from one sample sequenced in a study of Ad26.COV2.S vaccination and SARS-CoV-2 variants. The assay was immunoSEQ multiplex PCR, and TCRdb's table has in-frame clones only and misses some. The sample consists of some 190,000 clones, roughly 87% of them appearing once. The source was peripheral blood, collected after recovery from COVID-19. These receptors all come from a human donor who had recovered from COVID-19.

This clone was detected many times. V gene TRBV14 combines with J gene TRBJ1-6, with D tentatively TRBD1 (5 bases). CDR1 is SGHDN, CDR2 FVKESK, per germline. CDR3 length: 15 residues. V lost 1 base to trimming and J lost 7 bases, with 11 bases between them. CDR3 sequence reads: CASSQARGWNSPLHF. CDR3 nucleotides: TGTGCCAGCAGCCAAGCACGGGGCTGGAATTCACCCCTCCACTTT. The entire variable domain, with the rest obtained from reference TRBV14 and TRBJ1-6, is as follows: EAGVTQFPSHSVIEKGQTVTLRCDPISGHDNLYWYRRVMGKEIKFLLHFVKESKQDESGMPNNRFLAERTGGTYSTLKVQPAELEDSGVYFCASSQARGWNSPLHFGNGTRLTVT.

Notes on this clone: A junction boundary mismatches the germline segment, possibly from a read error. This chain links TRBV5-1 with TRBJ2-7; D might be TRBD2 (6 bases). Germline CDR1 and CDR2: SGHRS and YFSETQ. The CDR3 is 16 amino acids. DNA for the CDR3: TGCGCCAGCACCTTGAATGTGGGACTTCCGACCTACGAGCAGTACTTC. Translated, it gives CASTLNVGLPTYEQYF.

The rearrangement uses TRBV2 and TRBJ1-1, with 10 bases lining up with TRBD1. Trimming at V came to 5 bases and at J to 0 bases, leaving 3 bases not matched to a gene. Germline-derived CDR1 and CDR2 are SNHLY and FYNNEI. This CDR3 is 15 amino acids long. CDR3 nucleotide sequence: TGTGCCAGCAGTCGACAGGGGGCTCTGAACACTGAAGCTTTCTTT. As protein: CASSRQGALNTEAFF.

This clone is a singleton in its sample. The J gene is TRBJ2-2, the V gene TRBV5-6; TRBD1 might be the D (5 bases). The V end was cut by 4 bases, the J end by 1 base, with 11 bases between. The CDR3 loop spans 15 amino acids. In germline, CDR1 is SGHDT, CDR2 YYEEEE. DNA of the CDR3: TGTGCCAGCAGCCAGACAGTTCGGAACACCGGGGAGCTGTTTTTT. Translated: CASSQTVRNTGELFF.

This sequence joins TRBV6-5 and TRBJ2-2, with no clear D. V lost 5 bases and J lost 4, with 5 bases in between. Germline assignment: CDR1 MNHEY and CDR2 SVGAGI. The CDR3 has 12 amino acids. The CDR3 nucleotides are TGTGCCAGCAGTCTGCGCACCGGGGAGCTGTTTTTT. Its translation: CASSLRTGELFF.

The chain has TRBV2 and TRBJ2-5; the D call may be TRBD1 or TRBD2 (5 bases each). Germline CDR1 reads SNHLY; CDR2 reads FYNNEI. The ends were cut back, 6 bases at V and 0 bases at J, with 17 bases in the middle. This CDR3 has 16 amino acids. Here the CDR3 reads CASSRDPIGYQETQYF. DNA for the CDR3: TGTGCCAGCAGCAGGGACCCTATAGGATACCAAGAGACCCAGTACTTC. The whole variable domain, filled in from reference TRBV2 and TRBJ2-5, reads EPEVTQTPSHQVTQMGQEVILRCVPISNHLYFYWYRQILGQKVEFLVSFYNNEISEKSEIFDDQFSVERPDGSNFTLKIRSTKLEDSAMYFCASSRDPIGYQETQYFGPGTRLLVL.

The rearrangement uses TRBV7-8 and TRBJ2-5; D unclear. Per the germline V gene, CDR1 is SGHVS and CDR2 is FQNEAQ. V was trimmed by 2 bases and J by 4 bases, leaving 17 bases between them. The CDR3 is 16 amino acids. CDR3 region: CASSLPIQTTGETQYF. The CDR3 DNA reads TGTGCCAGCAGCTTACCAATCCAGACGACTGGAGAGACCCAGTACTTC.

This rearrangement joins TRBV5-1 to TRBJ1-1; a possible D gene is TRBD1 (5 bases). In germline, CDR1 is SGHRS, CDR2 YFSETQ. Trimming removed 5 bases from V and 5 bases from J, with 16 bases in between. The CDR3 is made up of 14 amino acids. The CDR3 here is CASRWTQEPTEAFF. The DNA for the CDR3 is TGCGCCAGCAGGTGGACACAGGAACCGACTGAAGCTTTCTTT.